The entry that follows covers one T cell receptor beta chain sequence. As yet, its antigen is unknown. This entry comes from a study of blood T cells in healthy people across ages. General study points: When one million T cells were used, diversity estimates were thought to be underestimates.

The germline CDR1 and CDR2 sequences are DFQATT and SNEGSKA (reference sequence). Losses at the gene ends were 3 bases for V and 3 bases for J; bases not matched to a gene: 11. The CDR3 is made up of 15 amino acids. Primers used in a second PCR of about 7 to 12 cycles were a sample-barcoded 5' primer and a J-beta primer mix. TCRdb passed the 5' RACE reads through MiXCR, listing each CDR3 protein once. The repertoire consists of hundreds of thousands of distinct CDR3 sequences, with roughly 41% occurring once and the leading ten covering approximately 22%. Each donor supplied roughly 9 milliliters of peripheral blood.

Sample: blood. The TCR originated in a woman in her fifties or sixties in good health. The chain has TRBV20-1 and TRBJ2-7, with TRBD2 identical over 7 bases. The DNA of the CDR3 is TGCAGTGCTAGGCACTTGGGGGGGGGTGGCTACGAGCAGTACTTC. It translates to CSARHLGGGGYEQYF.